This T cell receptor (beta chain) emerged from a study of post-analysis software for immune sequencing data. Concerning this clonotype: Its antigen is as yet unknown.

The germline gives CDR1 SGHKS, CDR2 YYEKEE (reference sequence). After removal of 3 bases from V and 2 bases from J, the junction contained 8 bases not matched to a gene. The CDR3 extends over 16 amino acids. Notes on the study in general: Relative to controls, patients had several TRBV segments at higher frequency, with TRBV5-6, TRBV5-1 and TRBV20-1 among these.

Unique molecular identifiers had been added to the TCR beta cDNA libraries. MiXCR was run by TCRdb on the PCR reads, yielding one entry per CDR3 protein. Of about 820,000 distinct CDR3 sequences listed, roughly 58% are singletons. This TCR came from a girl aged 10 to 17 with multiple sclerosis. The sequencing input was blood. The genes are TRBV5-5 and TRBJ2-4; 7 positions match TRBD1. CDR3 sequence (DNA): TGTGCCAGCAGCTCACAGGGGTGGGAGTCCAAAAACATTCAGTACTTC. Its protein is CASSSQGWESKNIQYF.